Below, 9 T cell receptor beta chains from the same sample are listed, as sequenced in a study of blood T cell repertoires in COVID-19. Some clones are missing from TCRdb's copy, which holds only in-frame ones; the method was immunoSEQ multiplex PCR. The table shows some 96,000 clones, with less than 90% occurring only once. Sequences were obtained from peripheral blood. These receptors were obtained from a human donor in a cohort sampled during active COVID-19.

This clone was observed a handful of times. DNA of the CDR3: TGTGCCAGCCGCCGAGGTAGGCCGCCGGTGCACACTGAAGCTTTCTTT. Translating it yields CASRRGRPPVHTEAFF. The chain recombines TRBV27 with TRBJ1-1, with D hard to call. V dropped 8 bases and J dropped 3 bases, with 22 bases sitting between them. The CDR3 is 16 residues long. Per the germline V gene, CDR1 is MNHEY and CDR2 is SMNVEV (reference sequence).

The V call is TRBV27, the J call TRBJ1-6, with 7 bases fitting TRBD1. The CDR3 is made up of 16 amino acids. Germline V gene lookup returns CDR1 MNHEY and CDR2 SMNVEV (reference sequence). With V trimmed by 5 bases and J by 2 bases, 6 bases remained unmatched. CDR3 DNA sequence: TGTGCCAGCAGTCGGGACAGAGGGACCTATAATTCACCCCTCCACTTT. Protein product: CASSRDRGTYNSPLHF.

This chain joins TRBV5-1 and TRBJ2-7, with D possibly matching TRBD2 (6 bases). V lost 0 bases and J lost 6, with 16 bases in between. CDR1 is SGHRS, CDR2 YFSETQ, per germline. The CDR3 extends over 15 amino acids. This CDR3 reads CASSLAVGGEGEQYF. DNA for the CDR3: TGCGCCAGCAGCTTGGCCGTGGGGGGAGAGGGCGAGCAGTACTTC.

This clone was seen a few times. This CDR3 is CASSLYPGVVDNEQFF. In DNA form, the CDR3 reads TGTGCCAGCAGTTTATACCCAGGGGTGGTAGACAATGAGCAGTTCTTC. The V call is TRBV27, the J call TRBJ2-1; a possible D gene is TRBD1 (6 bases). V lost 1 base to trimming and J lost 5 bases, with 15 bases between them. The germline gives CDR1 MNHEY, CDR2 SMNVEV (reference sequence). The CDR3 is 16 residues long.

The V and J genes are TRBV10-3 and TRBJ2-5; TRBD2 matches 7 bases. The junction had 11 bases not matched to a gene; V was cut back by 3 bases and J by 4 bases. Per the germline V gene, CDR1 is ENHRY and CDR2 is SYGVKD. The CDR3 extends over 16 amino acids. The CDR3: CAISEPTAGVGETQYF. CDR3 DNA sequence: TGTGCCATCAGTGAACCCACTGCGGGGGTGGGAGAGACCCAGTACTTC.

The chain is built from TRBV7-2 and TRBJ2-3, with unresolved D. The CDR3 spans 16 residues. V was pared by 0 bases and J by 3 bases, with 13 bases between. CDR1 is SGHTA, CDR2 FQGNSA, per germline. The CDR3: CASSLAIQYGTDTQYF. In DNA form, the CDR3 reads TGTGCCAGCAGCTTAGCCATCCAATACGGGACAGATACGCAGTATTTT. Supplemented by reference TRBV7-2 and TRBJ2-3, the full variable domain reads GAGVSQSPSNKVTEKGKDVELRCDPISGHTALYWYRQSLGQGLEFLIYFQGNSAPDKSGLPSDRFSAERTGGSVSTLTIQRTQQEDSAVYLCASSLAIQYGTDTQYFGPGTRLTVL.

The chain employs TRBV6-5 and TRBJ2-7, with 8 bases lining up with TRBD2. Germline V gives CDR1 MNHEY, CDR2 SVGAGI. This CDR3 is built from 14 residues. V lost 5 bases, J lost 5 bases, and 8 bases stayed unmatched. CDR3 sequence (DNA): TGTGCCAGCAGTCTTGAGCGGGAGCCCGACGAGCAGTACTTC. Its translation is CASSLEREPDEQYF.

The genes are TRBV30 and TRBJ2-1, with TRBD2 matching 12 bases. V shed 2 bases, J shed 7 bases, and the junction held 3 bases outside the gene matches. CDR1 GTSNPN and CDR2 SVGIG come from the germline V gene (reference sequence). The CDR3 extends over 14 amino acids. The chain's CDR3 is CAWSLAGGWNEQFF. CDR3 DNA: TGTGCCTGGAGTCTAGCGGGAGGGTGGAATGAGCAGTTCTTC.

This clone was seen just once. The chain carries TRBV6-5 and TRBJ1-1; TRBD1 aligns across 9 bases. The CDR3 totals 14 residues. Germline V gene sequence: CDR1 MNHEY, CDR2 SVGAGI. The junction had 5 bases not matched to a gene; V was cut back by 9 bases and J by 0 bases. CDR3 loop: CASRRQGVNTEAFF. The DNA of the CDR3 is TGTGCCAGTCGGAGACAGGGGGTGAACACTGAAGCTTTCTTT.